This T cell receptor (beta chain) was found in a study of tumor-infiltrating lymphocytes in primary liver carcinoma. About the study: Samples produced roughly 3.65 to 7.5 million productive TCRbeta reads, comparable across tissue types. Whole-study results and caveats: The samples were not sorted (they were bulk), so CD4+ and CD8+ repertoires were not compared. Tumor-adjacent and tumor-blood pairs displayed less overlap than did pairs of tumor regions. Tumors had a top-250-clone fraction that was significantly higher than blood (p = 0.039).

Germline DNA was extracted too, while blood RNA derived from unsorted whole blood. V lost 0 bases to trimming and J lost 3 bases, with 9 bases between them. Germline V lookup: CDR1 LGHNA, CDR2 YSLEER. The CDR3 consists of 15 residues. A constant-region primer primed TCR beta cDNA synthesis from about 490 ng of total RNA. Amplification in three nested multiplex PCR rounds with slightly modified ARM-PCR gave rise to TCR beta libraries. A C-beta reverse primer and TRBV1-TRBV30 forward primers served in each of the first two PCR rounds, at roughly 10 cycles apiece. TCRdb analysed the multiplex PCR reads with MiXCR anew, one entry per CDR3 protein. This sample carries roughly 330,000 distinct CDR3 sequences, approximately 65% of them seen once, and the ten largest clones take 5% to 6.5%. Regarding this clonotype: The antigen is not known.

V usage is TRBV4-3 and J usage is TRBJ2-1, with D tentatively TRBD2 (5 bases). The sample consisted of peripheral blood. This clonotype originated in a man between 35 and 55 years old with primary liver carcinoma and hepatitis B virus infection. This CDR3 is CASSQERVYYNEQFF. CDR3 sequence (DNA): TGCGCCAGCAGCCAAGAGCGGGTATACTACAATGAGCAGTTCTTC.